These T cell receptor beta chains were read from a single sample in a study of CD4+ T cells in melanoma. Here immunoSEQ multiplex PCR was the method, and the copy in TCRdb shows in-frame clones only, minus some. The sample holds about 20,000 clones, roughly 80% seen once. Material for sequencing was cells from a culture (not recorded whether cultured in vitro). These receptors all stem from a human donor with melanoma. Each CDR3 is given with its conserved first and last residue. Each record gives: clone size, V gene, J gene, CDR3 length, D gene, CDR3 protein, CDR3 DNA. A D gene is named only where the DNA matches it firmly. The listing skips clone size in some rows; elsewhere it reads once, few, many or a size class.

size: NA
V: TRBV5-1
J: TRBJ1-5
length: 13
D: NA
CDR3: CASSLDPRQPQHF
DNA: TGCGCCAGCAGCTTGGATCCGAGACAGCCCCAGCATTTT

size: NA
V: TRBV5-1
J: TRBJ2-5
length: 15
D: TRBD2
CDR3: CASSQTQAGGETQYF
DNA: TGCGCCAGCAGCCAAACTCAAGCGGGGGGAGAGACCCAGTACTTC

size: NA
V: TRBV10-2
J: TRBJ2-1
length: 13
D: NA
CDR3: CASSRGVGNEQFF
DNA: TGCGCCAGCAGCCGGGGTGTAGGGAATGAGCAGTTCTTC

size: NA
V: TRBV9
J: TRBJ2-7
length: 14
D: NA
CDR3: CASSPDRNFYEQYF
DNA: TGTGCCAGCAGCCCAGACAGGAACTTCTACGAGCAGTACTTC

size: NA
V: TRBV7-8
J: TRBJ2-1
length: 15
D: NA
CDR3: CASSRRDARWDEQFF
DNA: TGTGCCAGCAGCCGCCGGGACGCCCGGTGGGATGAGCAGTTCTTC

size: NA
V: TRBV7-9
J: TRBJ2-2
length: 13
D: NA
CDR3: CASSLMYTGELFF
DNA: TGTGCCAGCAGCCTGATGTACACCGGGGAGCTGTTTTTT

size: NA
V: TRBV21-1
J: TRBJ1-2
length: 15
D: NA
CDR3: CASSKSSQGARGYTF
DNA: TGTGCCAGCAGCAAATCTAGCCAGGGGGCCCGGGGCTACACCTTC

size: NA
V: TRBV2
J: TRBJ1-1
length: 14
D: NA
CDR3: CASTPEAVLTEAFF
DNA: TGTGCCAGCACCCCCGAGGCAGTACTAACTGAAGCTTTCTTT

size: NA
V: TRBV10-2
J: TRBJ2-2
length: 13
D: NA
CDR3: CASRIVGTGELFF
DNA: TGCGCCAGCAGGATCGTGGGAACCGGGGAGCTGTTTTTT

size: NA
V: TRBV28
J: TRBJ1-1
length: 18
D: NA
CDR3: CASSIAGLGAAMNTEAFF
DNA: TGTGCCAGCAGTATCGCCGGACTGGGGGCAGCAATGAACACTGAAGCTTTCTTT

size: NA
V: TRBV18
J: TRBJ1-4
length: 16
D: NA
CDR3: CASSPFRAGAVEKLFF
DNA: TGTGCCAGCTCACCATTTCGGGCAGGGGCGGTTGAAAAACTGTTTTTT

size: NA
V: TRBV30
J: TRBJ1-1
length: 14
D: NA
CDR3: CAWSLERRGGNAFF
DNA: TGTGCCTGGAGTCTAGAAAGGAGGGGAGGGAATGCTTTCTTT

size: NA
V: TRBV5-1
J: TRBJ2-3
length: 17
D: TRBD2
CDR3: CASSFFQVGGATDTQYF
DNA: TGCGCCAGCAGCTTTTTCCAGGTCGGGGGGGCCACAGATACGCAGTATTTT

size: NA
V: TRBV6-5
J: TRBJ1-4
length: 16
D: NA
CDR3: CASSYEGLGTNEKLFF
DNA: TGTGCCAGCAGTTATGAGGGGTTGGGCACTAATGAAAAACTGTTTTTT

size: NA
V: TRBV7-9
J: TRBJ2-3
length: 15
D: NA
CDR3: CASNPLGGSTDTQYF
DNA: TGTGCCAGCAACCCCTTGGGGGGAAGCACAGATACGCAGTATTTT

size: NA
V: TRBV2
J: TRBJ1-5
length: 16
D: NA
CDR3: CASSGSATGSYQPQHF
DNA: TGTGCCAGCAGTGGGTCGGCGACAGGCAGCTATCAGCCCCAGCATTTT

size: NA
V: TRBV29-1
J: TRBJ1-1
length: 13
D: NA
CDR3: CSTHRVYRDEAFF
DNA: TGCAGCACTCACAGGGTTTATAGGGATGAAGCTTTCTTT

size: NA
V: TRBV5-8
J: TRBJ1-2
length: 13
D: NA
CDR3: CASSLNDNYGYTF
DNA: TGTGCCAGCAGCTTGAACGATAACTATGGCTACACCTTC

size: NA
V: TRBV7-3
J: TRBJ2-7
length: 13
D: NA
CDR3: CASSPQPGGEQYF
DNA: TGTGCCAGCAGCCCCCAACCTGGGGGCGAGCAGTACTTC

size: NA
V: TRBV13
J: TRBJ2-1
length: 15
D: TRBD2
CDR3: CASSAWSGGTNEQFF
DNA: TGTGCCAGCAGCGCCTGGAGCGGGGGGACCAATGAGCAGTTCTTC

size: few
V: TRBV6-5
J: TRBJ2-6
length: 14
D: NA
CDR3: CASRRLSGANVLTF
DNA: TGTGCCAGCAGACGCCTCTCTGGGGCCAACGTCCTGACTTTC

size: NA
V: TRBV25-1
J: TRBJ1-3
length: 11
D: NA
CDR3: CASSYGNTIYF
DNA: TGTGCCAGCAGTTACGGGAACACCATATATTTT

size: NA
V: TRBV7-2
J: TRBJ2-3
length: 16
D: TRBD2
CDR3: CASSPFHEGGADTQYF
DNA: TGTGCCAGCAGCCCCTTCCACGAGGGAGGGGCAGATACGCAGTATTTT

size: NA
V: TRBV5-5
J: TRBJ1-6
length: 15
D: TRBD1
CDR3: CASRIWTGNNSPLHF
DNA: TGTGCCAGCAGGATCTGGACAGGGAATAATTCACCCCTCCACTTT

size: once
V: TRBV13
J: TRBJ2-2
length: 15
D: NA
CDR3: CASSYKGYNTGELFF
DNA: TGTGCCAGCAGCTATAAGGGATACAACACCGGGGAGCTGTTTTTT

size: few
V: TRBV15
J: TRBJ1-1
length: 12
D: NA
CDR3: CATSRDKSEAFF
DNA: TGTGCCACCAGCAGAGATAAATCGGAAGCTTTCTTT

size: NA
V: TRBV6-5
J: TRBJ1-6
length: 15
D: TRBD1
CDR3: CASSYGGTGNSPLHF
DNA: TGTGCCAGCAGTTACGGTGGGACAGGGAATTCACCCCTCCACTTT

size: once
V: TRBV4-1
J: TRBJ1-5
length: 17
D: NA
CDR3: CASSQGRTGNSNQPQHF
DNA: TGCGCCAGCAGCCAAGGAAGGACGGGAAATAGCAATCAGCCCCAGCATTTT

size: NA
V: TRBV6-5
J: TRBJ2-5
length: 13
D: NA
CDR3: CASRPWDSGTQYF
DNA: TGTGCCAGCAGACCCTGGGACTCGGGGACCCAGTACTTC